This T cell receptor beta chain was sequenced for a study of early T cells in non-severe SARS-CoV-2 infection. Study-wide results and caveats: Clonotype matching in VDJdb favored anti-spike CD8 responses and did not capture private and CD4 specificities.

Trimming removed 6 bases from V and 1 base from J, with 19 bases in between. The germline gives CDR1 KGHSH, CDR2 LQKENI. This CDR3 is 17 amino acids long. TCRdb itself ran the 5' RACE reads through MiXCR, one entry per CDR3 protein. The sample contains 20,000 to 25,000 distinct CDR3 sequences, more than 5% of which appear only once. This clonotype was seen a few times. Antigen unknown. The chain recombines TRBV18 with TRBJ2-1, with D uncertain. This TCR came from an adult who was a healthcare worker with PCR-confirmed SARS-CoV-2 infection or an uninfected control (not recorded which). Here the sequenced sample was whole blood, taken at baseline. The CDR3 loop is CASSPLPLEISYNEQFF. CDR3 nucleotides: TGTGCCAGCTCGCCCCTTCCCCTGGAAATTTCCTACAATGAGCAGTTCTTC.